This T cell receptor (beta chain) appears in the sequencing data of a study of T cell repertoires and leukemia-associated antigens (dated by TCRdb to the late 2010s). A note on the overall study: About 5.1 to 7 million read pairs and roughly 3.3 to 5.0 million effective reads were obtained per sample, with 15 million to 20 million effective reads obtained overall.

Overall results and qualifications from the work: The four groups showed no significant differences in numbers of Vbeta genes (about 60), Jbeta genes (14), VDJ rearrangements, or unique CDR3s. Direct testing of the expanded clones' antigen specificity and function was not done, and further investigation was required.

CD3+ T cells were initially rested overnight at about 2.5 million cells/mL in RPMI 1640 lacking fetal bovine serum. Following the manufacturer's instructions, MACS immunomagnetic beads were used to pull CD3+ T cells out of the PBMCs. TRIzol reagent was used to extract total RNA from the cultured T cells. TCRbeta libraries were amplified from RNA using 5' rapid amplification of cDNA ends (5'RACE). Library concentration and integrity were checked with Qubit, an Agilent instrument, and quantitative PCR before sequencing. Qualified libraries were sequenced on Illumina HiSeq or MiSeq by a commercial service provider. As for the original processing: TCR sequences in each sample were identified using MiXCR version 1.8.2. Qualified clones required a CDR3 longer than four amino acids, an in-frame nucleotide length, and no stop codon. A read counted as effective if the read contained the complete CDR3 structure. RT-PCR with 24 Vbeta primers, GeneScan spectratyping, and Sanger sequencing were used to validate expanded clones. The raw public data were reprocessed by TCRdb itself: fastp quality trimming at Q25, MiXCR clonotype calling, in-frame beta chains only. Each CDR3 protein appears once, grouped with its most common genes and DNA. For this entry, the V and J calls and clone size follow TCRdb and not the study's own pipeline. The table for this sample lists roughly 10,000 distinct CDR3 sequences; approximately 43% of them were counted only once. Together, the top ten hold approximately 26% of the sample.

Turning to this clonotype: The target of this receptor is not known. Base qualities are missing; no much larger clone stands one base away.

This sequence originates from a female donor in good health. Sequencing was carried out using CD3+ T cells sorted from blood and cultured.

This receptor has the CDR3 CSARRPDRQNEQFF. In nucleotide form, the sequence is TGCAGTGCTCGCCGCCCCGACAGGCAAAATGAGCAGTTCTTC. In this chain, TRBV20-1 is recombined with TRBJ2-1; possibly the D gene is TRBD1, per 6 matching bases. The germline V gene (reference sequence) specifies DFQATT as CDR1 and SNEGSKA as CDR2. The trim is 5 bases for V and 7 bases for J, with a gap of 18 bases between the germline ends. The CDR3 holds 14 amino acids from the cysteine to the phenylalanine. The only DNA kept is the CDR3, 42 bases in frame from the first base.